The clone carrying this T cell receptor beta chain is a singleton in its sample. Its target is unknown. Terminally differentiated effector memory CD45RA+ cells were excluded by CCR7 positive selection of CD45RO-negative cells. Generated by immunoSEQ multiplex PCR, the TCRdb table keeps only in-frame clones and is missing some. Among 500,000 to 700,000 clones listed, approximately 95% were seen once. These data belong to a study of shared clonotypes between healthy human individuals. Study conclusions and caveats: The represented genetic and exposure-history diversity was limited by the small number of donors.

V lost 0 bases to trimming and J lost 2 bases, with 13 bases between them. This CDR3 has 16 amino acids. The V gene's germline CDR1 is SEHNR and CDR2 FQNEAQ (reference sequence). Material: naive CD8+ T cells sorted from blood. This TCR came from a woman in her twenties or thirties in good health. This rearrangement joins TRBV7-9 to TRBJ1-1; D is unresolved. The CDR3 loop is CASSLAPAGGNTEAFF. The CDR3 coding sequence is TGTGCCAGCAGCTTAGCGCCCGCAGGTGGCAACACTGAAGCTTTCTTT. Drawing the rest from reference TRBV7-9 and TRBJ1-1, the complete variable domain is DTGVSQNPRHKITKRGQNVTFRCDPISEHNRLYWYRQTLGQGPEFLTYFQNEAQLEKSRLLSDRFSAERPKGSFSTLEIQRTEQGDSAMYLCASSLAPAGGNTEAFFGQGTRLTVV.